Below, 17 T cell receptor beta chains from the same sample are listed, as sequenced in a study of blood T cells in healthy people across ages. A sample-barcoded 5' primer and a J-beta primer mix were used in a second PCR of roughly 6 to 11 cycles. TCRdb fed the 5' RACE reads into MiXCR, producing one record per CDR3 protein. The sample holds over 1.5 million distinct CDR3 sequences, around half seen once. The sequencing input was blood. Source of these receptors: a woman aged 40-49 years in good health.

V gene TRBV4-2 combines with J gene TRBJ2-3; 9 nucleotides align to TRBD1. V lost 2 bases, J lost 2 bases, and 2 bases stayed unmatched. The CDR3 runs 15 residues. Germline CDR1 LGHNA, CDR2 YNFKEQ. The CDR3 nucleotides read TGTGCCAGCAGCCAATGGGACAGGGACACAGATACGCAGTATTTT. It translates to CASSQWDRDTDTQYF.

The CDR3 DNA reads TGCAGCGTTGAAGGCCTAGCGGAGACCCGGTACTTC. This sequence encodes CSVEGLAETRYF. This chain connects TRBV29-1 to TRBJ2-7; the match to TRBD2 covers 7 bases. V was clipped by 1 base and J by 12 bases; unmatched bases: 9. Germline CDR1 is SQVTM and CDR2 is ANQGSEA. The CDR3 consists of 12 residues.

The chain is built from TRBV6-1 and TRBJ2-5; D might be TRBD2 (6 bases). V was shortened by 6 bases and J by 7 bases, with 15 bases between the two germline ends. Germline V gene sequence: CDR1 MNHNS, CDR2 SASEGT. The CDR3 sequence is 13 residues long. CDR3 bases: TGTGCCAGCAGCCTCGACTGGCGGGGGACCCAGTACTTC. This encodes CASSLDWRGTQYF.

Notes on this clonotype: An end of the junction does not agree with germline; a read error may underlie this. The V call is TRBV5-6, the J call TRBJ2-3; 10 bases align to TRBD1. The CDR3 has 15 residues. The germline V gene encodes CDR1 SGHDT and CDR2 YYEEEE. The CDR3 coding sequence is TGTGCCAGCAACTTGACAGGGGGCGTTAAAGATACGCAGTATTTT. Translating gives CASNLTGGVKDTQYF.

This chain links TRBV29-1 with TRBJ2-5; D tentatively fits TRBD1 or TRBD2 (6 bases each). This CDR3 contains 13 residues. V gave up 8 bases and J gave up 4 bases, with 17 bases separating them. The germline CDR1 and CDR2 sequences are SQVTM and ANQGSEA. CDR3 nucleotide sequence: TGCAGCTCCGAATGGGGGGCTGGAGAGACCCAGTACTTC. This codes for CSSEWGAGETQYF.

The genes are TRBV12-3 or TRBV12-4 and TRBJ2-5; tentative D call: TRBD1 (5 bases). V lost 7 bases, J lost 4 bases, and 16 bases lay in between. This CDR3 contains 14 residues. The CDR3 DNA sequence: TGTGCCAGCACCCGCTGGGGTACAGGAGAGACCCAGTACTTC. The encoded protein is CASTRWGTGETQYF.

V is TRBV6-1 and J is TRBJ1-5; D ambiguous. The CDR3 has 14 residues. Germline V gives CDR1 MNHNS, CDR2 SASEGT. V gave up 1 base and J gave up 4 bases, with 8 bases separating them. CDR3 in DNA: TGTGCCAGCAGTGAAGGGGGAGCGAATCAGCCCCAGCATTTT. This gives the protein CASSEGGANQPQHF.

The chain uses TRBV9 and TRBJ2-7, with 9 bases that match TRBD2. Trimming removed 5 bases from V and 7 bases from J; junction bases left unmatched: 13. CDR1 and CDR2 (germline): SGDLS, YYNGEE. The CDR3 is 15 amino acids. The DNA of the CDR3 is TGTGCCAGCAGTGGCGGGGGGGCATCCTACAATGAGCAGTACTTC. This sequence encodes CASSGGGASYNEQYF.

The chain joins TRBV25-1 to TRBJ2-3; 7 bases match TRBD1. The CDR3 runs 16 residues. V lost 7 bases, J lost 0 bases, and 10 bases stayed unmatched. CDR1 is MGHDK, CDR2 SYGVNS, per germline. The CDR3 sequence is CASTRTGHGSTDTQYF. The CDR3 DNA follows: TGTGCCAGCACTCGGACAGGTCATGGGAGCACAGATACGCAGTATTTT.

This clonotype was found a few times. The chain uses TRBV4-2 and TRBJ2-7; D is possibly TRBD1 (7 bases). Trimming removed 2 bases from V and 2 bases from J, with 16 bases in between. Germline V CDR1 and CDR2: LGHNA, YNFKEQ. The CDR3 covers 16 residues. The CDR3 nucleotides are TGTGCCAGCAGCCAATCCGCGGCGGGACAGCCCTACGAGCAGTACTTC. Its translation: CASSQSAAGQPYEQYF.

The DNA of the CDR3 is TGTGCCAGCAGCTTATTTGGCGGGGGGCCCACAGATACGCAGTATTTT. As protein: CASSLFGGGPTDTQYF. The chain couples TRBV7-2 to TRBJ2-3, with 8 bases fitting TRBD2. CDR3 length: 16 residues. With V trimmed by 2 bases and J by 2 bases, 6 bases remained unmatched. The germline gives CDR1 SGHTA, CDR2 FQGNSA.

The rearrangement links TRBV9 to TRBJ2-1; 9 nucleotides agree with TRBD1. The CDR3 has 14 amino acids. Germline V gene lookup returns CDR1 SGDLS and CDR2 YYNGEE. The J segment lost 7 bases and the V segment lost 3 bases, leaving 5 bases of the junction unmatched. Here the CDR3 reads CASSEGDRENEQFF. CDR3 nucleotides: TGTGCCAGCAGCGAGGGGGACAGGGAAAATGAGCAGTTCTTC. The whole variable domain, remainder taken from reference TRBV9 and TRBJ2-1, is DSGVTQTPKHLITATGQRVTLRCSPRSGDLSVYWYQQSLDQGLQFLIQYYNGEERAKGNILERFSAQQFPDLHSELNLSSLELGDSALYFCASSEGDRENEQFFGPGTRLTVL.

The sample holds a few counts of this clonotype. The chain recombines TRBV27 with TRBJ2-7, with D possibly TRBD1 on 6 matching bases. The CDR3 consists of 14 residues. Trimming took off 4 bases at V and 3 bases at J, with 13 bases between the two ends. Germline lookup yields CDR1 MNHEY and CDR2 SMNVEV (reference sequence). CDR3 bases: TGTGCCAGCAGTTCCGGGACAAGCTTCTACGAGCAGTACTTC. This codes for CASSSGTSFYEQYF.

The chain couples TRBV5-1 to TRBJ2-7; D is undetermined. Trimming took 2 bases from V and 0 from J, leaving 15 bases between them. Germline loops: CDR1 SGHRS, CDR2 YFSETQ. The CDR3 covers 16 residues. CDR3 loop: CASSFGAEAYSYEQYF. The DNA for the CDR3 is TGCGCCAGCAGCTTCGGCGCGGAAGCTTACTCCTACGAGCAGTACTTC.

CDR3 coding DNA: TGTGCCAGCAGTTACTCGGCTAGCGGGGGGCTCACAGATACGCAGTATTTT. This translates into CASSYSASGGLTDTQYF. The rearrangement joins TRBV6-2 or TRBV6-3 to TRBJ2-3; 11 bases match TRBD2. From germline, CDR1 is MNHEY and CDR2 SVGEGT. CDR3 length equals 17 residues. J was trimmed by 2 bases and V by 0 bases; bases with no gene match: 4.

Only a few counts were recorded for this clonotype. The gene calls are TRBV6-1 and TRBJ2-5; 8 bases align to TRBD1. The germline gives CDR1 MNHNS, CDR2 SASEGT. With 4 bases clipped from V and 2 bases from J, the junction kept 12 bases outside the gene matches. There are 17 residues in the CDR3. In nucleotides, the CDR3 is TGTGCCAGCAGTGGACCCAGACAGGGGAGCTTGCAAGAGACCCAGTACTTC. Amino acid sequence: CASSGPRQGSLQETQYF.

This clonotype turned up a few times. The V call is TRBV29-1, the J call TRBJ1-2, with D unresolved. Between the trimmed V and J ends, which lost 0 bases and 8 bases, there was a span of 10 bases. Germline V gene lookup returns CDR1 SQVTM and CDR2 ANQGSEA. This CDR3 has 12 amino acids. CDR3 nucleotides: TGCAGCGTTGAAGACAGGAGCCGAGGCTACACCTTC. Protein: CSVEDRSRGYTF.